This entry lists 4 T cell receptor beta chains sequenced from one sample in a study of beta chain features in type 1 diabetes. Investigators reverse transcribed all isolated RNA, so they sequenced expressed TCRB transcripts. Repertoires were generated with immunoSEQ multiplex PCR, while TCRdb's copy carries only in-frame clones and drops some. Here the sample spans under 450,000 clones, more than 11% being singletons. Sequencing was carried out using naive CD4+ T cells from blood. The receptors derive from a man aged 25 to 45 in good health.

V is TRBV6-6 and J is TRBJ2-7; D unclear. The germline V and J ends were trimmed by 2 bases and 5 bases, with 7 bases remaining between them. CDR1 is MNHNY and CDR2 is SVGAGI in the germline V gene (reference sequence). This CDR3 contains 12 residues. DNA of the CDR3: TGTGCCAGCAGTTACAGGGATGACGAGCAGTACTTC. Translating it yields CASSYRDDEQYF.

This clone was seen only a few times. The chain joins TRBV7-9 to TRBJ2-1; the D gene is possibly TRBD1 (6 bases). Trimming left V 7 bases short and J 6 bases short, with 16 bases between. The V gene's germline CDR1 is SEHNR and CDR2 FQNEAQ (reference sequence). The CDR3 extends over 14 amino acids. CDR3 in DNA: TGTGCCAGCACCCTATGGGACAAGGGCAATGAGCAGTTCTTC. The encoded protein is CASTLWDKGNEQFF.

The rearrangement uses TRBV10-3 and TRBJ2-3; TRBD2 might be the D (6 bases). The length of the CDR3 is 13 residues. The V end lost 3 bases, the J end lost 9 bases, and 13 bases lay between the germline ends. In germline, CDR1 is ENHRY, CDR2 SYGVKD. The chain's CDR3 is CAISEGEETTQYF. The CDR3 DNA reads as TGTGCCATCAGTGAAGGGGAGGAGACAACGCAGTATTTT.

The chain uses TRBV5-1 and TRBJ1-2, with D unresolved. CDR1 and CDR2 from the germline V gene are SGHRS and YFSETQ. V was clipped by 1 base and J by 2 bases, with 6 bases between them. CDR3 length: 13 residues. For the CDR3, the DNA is TGCGCCAGCAGCTTGATCGGAAACTATGGCTACACCTTC. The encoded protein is CASSLIGNYGYTF.